This T cell receptor (beta chain) was obtained from a study of tumor-infiltrating lymphocytes in primary liver carcinoma. Study-wide context: Surgery removed the patients' primary liver carcinoma. Study-wide results and caveats: Without sorting, CD4+ versus CD8+ T cell repertoires were not compared. Compared with blood, tumor repertoires held significantly more in their top 250 clones.

Priming with a constant-region primer yielded TCR beta cDNA from 450 to 550 ng total RNA. Libraries covering TCR beta were generated through three nested multiplex PCR rounds (using a slightly modified ARM-PCR). The two initial PCR rounds, about 9 cycles each, used TRBV1-TRBV30 forward and C-beta reverse primers. TCRdb re-analysed the multiplex PCR reads in MiXCR, keeping a single row per CDR3 protein. Here the sample spans around 330,000 distinct CDR3 sequences, 50% to 60% being singletons. This clonotype was counted a single time. What it binds is unknown. A junction boundary mismatches the germline segment, possibly from a read error. The CDR3 is 14 amino acids. The germline V gene encodes CDR1 SEHNR and CDR2 FQNEAQ (reference sequence). RNA was extracted from whole blood without cell sorting, alongside germline DNA.

This receptor was identified in a woman between 25 and 40 years old with primary liver carcinoma and hepatitis B virus infection. The sequencing sample was made of peripheral blood. The chain joins TRBV7-9 to TRBJ2-2, with 10 positions matching TRBD1. The CDR3 loop is CATHRGTGAGELCF. The CDR3 DNA is TGTGCCACCCATCGGGGGACAGGGGCCGGGGAGCTGTGTTTT.